Following are 32 T cell receptor beta chains from one sample sequenced in a study of cytomegalovirus exposure and HLA in healthy donors. The primer mix had 60 Vbeta and 13 Jbeta primers. Data came from immunoSEQ multiplex PCR; TCRdb stores just in-frame clones and leaves some out. The data contain approximately 190,000 clones, more than 75% of them singletons. The sequencing input was PBMCs. The receptor set was obtained from a man aged 25 to 45 in good health and CMV-seronegative.

The chain employs TRBV19 and TRBJ1-2; D may be TRBD1 (5 bases). Per the germline V gene, CDR1 is LNHDA and CDR2 is SQIVND (reference sequence). Trimming took 8 bases from V and 0 from J, leaving 16 bases between them. The CDR3 runs 15 residues. Here the CDR3 reads CASRLVGQANYGYTF. The CDR3 DNA is TGTGCCAGTCGCTTAGTGGGGCAGGCTAACTATGGCTACACCTTC.

This clone was seen a handful of times. This chain uses TRBV28 with TRBJ1-2, with TRBD1 identical over 7 bases. CDR3 size: 16 residues. Germline V lookup: CDR1 MDHEN, CDR2 SYDVKM. Trimming removed 5 bases from V and 5 bases from J; junction bases left unmatched: 14. This chain's CDR3 is CASSPFTGDRWYGYTF. The CDR3 coding sequence is TGTGCCAGCAGTCCCTTCACAGGGGACCGATGGTATGGCTACACCTTC.

Turning to this clone: The germline gene is not matched at one end of the junction; a read error may be the cause. V is TRBV27 and J is TRBJ2-6; tentatively, D is TRBD1 (5 bases). Germline-derived CDR1 and CDR2 are MNHEY and SMNVEV (reference sequence). This CDR3 region has 16 residues. The DNA of the CDR3 is TGTGCCAGCAGTTTACTCCAGGGTTCTGGGGCCAACGGCCTGACTTTC. Translation gives CASSLLQGSGANGLTF. The whole variable domain, remainder taken from reference TRBV27 and TRBJ2-6, is EAQVTQNPRYLITVTGKKLTVTCSQNMNHEYMSWYRQDPGLGLRQIYYSMNVEVTDKGDVPEGYKVSRKEKRNFPLILESPSPNQTSLYFCASSLLQGSGANGLTFGAGSRLTVL.

The CDR3 nucleotides are TGTGCCAGCAGCTTTCTAGCCTTTACACAAGAGACCCAGTACTTC. It encodes CASSFLAFTQETQYF. This rearrangement joins TRBV5-6 to TRBJ2-5, with a tentative D call TRBD2 (5 bases). The CDR3 consists of 15 residues. With 2 bases removed from V and 2 bases from J, the gap between germline ends came to 13 bases. Looked up from germline, CDR1 is SGHDT and CDR2 is YYEEEE.

V gene TRBV7-9 combines with J gene TRBJ1-6, with 8 bases lining up with TRBD1. This CDR3 has 14 amino acids. J gave up 12 bases and V 2 bases, and 6 bases lay outside the gene matches. CDR1 is SEHNR and CDR2 is FQNEAQ in the germline V gene (reference sequence). CDR3 amino acids: CASSLTRGLGPLHF. CDR3 nucleotides: TGTGCCAGCAGCTTAACCAGGGGGCTAGGACCCCTCCACTTT.

The V call is TRBV2, the J call TRBJ1-2; 12 bases match TRBD1. CDR1 is SNHLY and CDR2 is FYNNEI in the germline V gene. The CDR3 has 15 residues. The V and J ends lost 8 bases and 7 bases, in that order; junction bases with no gene match: 11. CDR3 region: CASEPFRDRGLGYTF. The CDR3 coding sequence is TGTGCCAGCGAACCTTTCCGGGACAGGGGGCTTGGCTACACCTTC.

The chain couples TRBV9 to TRBJ2-2; D is undetermined. CDR1 and CDR2 (germline): SGDLS, YYNGEE. This CDR3 is built from 14 residues. V lost 5 bases and J lost 0, with 8 bases in between. The DNA of the CDR3 is TGTGCCAGCAGGAGAGATGCGAACACCGGGGAGCTGTTTTTT. This codes for CASRRDANTGELFF.

The chain uses TRBV5-6 and TRBJ2-7; 7 bases align to TRBD2. The CDR3 totals 16 residues. V gave up 5 bases and J gave up 5 bases; unmatched junction bases: 16. Germline loops: CDR1 SGHDT, CDR2 YYEEEE. In DNA form, the CDR3 reads TGTGCCAGCAGGACGGGAGGCGGGAGAGCCAGAAACGAGCAGTACTTC. As protein: CASRTGGGRARNEQYF. The variable domain in full, with the rest retrieved from reference TRBV5-6 and TRBJ2-7, is DAGVTQSPTHLIKTRGQQVTLRCSPKSGHDTVSWYQQALGQGPQFIFQYYEEEERQRGNFPDRFSGHQFPNYSSELNVNALLLGDSALYLCASRTGGGRARNEQYFGPGTRLTVT.

As DNA, the CDR3 is TGTGCCAGCAGCCGTCCGACCTCCCTAGGGGGTGAAGCTTTCTTT. It encodes CASSRPTSLGGEAFF. V usage is TRBV5-4 and J usage is TRBJ1-1; weak D call: TRBD1 (6 bases). Germline V gene lookup returns CDR1 SGHNT and CDR2 YYREEE (reference sequence). Trimming took off 4 bases at V and 7 bases at J, with 20 bases between the two ends. This CDR3 region has 15 residues.

V gene TRBV11-2 combines with J gene TRBJ2-5; unclear D gene. The germline V gene encodes CDR1 SGHAT and CDR2 FQNNGV. The CDR3 has 12 residues. V was pared by 6 bases and J by 4 bases, with 9 bases between. The CDR3 nucleotides are TGTGCCAGCAGTTTCGGTCCAGAGACCCAGTACTTC. Its protein is CASSFGPETQYF. The complete variable domain, with remaining parts taken from reference TRBV11-2 and TRBJ2-5, reads EAGVAQSPRYKIIEKRQSVAFWCNPISGHATLYWYQQILGQGPKLLIQFQNNGVVDDSQLPKDRFSAERLKGVDSTLKIQPAKLEDSAVYLCASSFGPETQYFGPGTRLLVL.

The chain couples TRBV15 to TRBJ2-7; 12 nucleotides match TRBD1. The germline V gene has CDR1 LNHNV and CDR2 YYDKDF (reference sequence). The CDR3 length is 16 residues. V lost 6 bases to trimming and J lost 4 bases; unmatched junction nucleotides: 10. CDR3: CATSRDRGPRLYEQYF. CDR3 nucleotide sequence: TGTGCCACCAGTCGGGACAGGGGGCCGAGGTTGTACGAGCAGTACTTC.

V and J are TRBV27 and TRBJ1-5, with TRBD1 matching 8 bases. The CDR3 has 15 residues. V gave up 6 bases and J gave up 4 bases; unmatched junction bases: 8. CDR1 MNHEY and CDR2 SMNVEV come from the germline V gene (reference sequence). CDR3 bases: TGTGCCAGCAGCCATAACAGGGGGTGGAATCAGCCCCAGCATTTT. It encodes CASSHNRGWNQPQHF.

This chain connects TRBV7-2 to TRBJ1-3; no definite D call. Looked up from germline, CDR1 is SGHTA and CDR2 is FQGNSA. The CDR3 totals 15 residues. Trimming stripped 1 base from V and 0 bases from J, with 7 bases between. CDR3 nucleotides: TGTGCCAGCAGCTTAGGACGGAGCTCTGGAAACACCATATATTTT. Translating it yields CASSLGRSSGNTIYF.

The chain joins TRBV28 to TRBJ2-1, with 7 bases lining up with TRBD2. The CDR3 sequence is 12 residues long. After removal of 10 bases from V and 8 bases from J, the junction contained 8 bases not matched to a gene. CDR1 MDHEN and CDR2 SYDVKM come from the germline V gene. In DNA form, the CDR3 reads TGTGCCACCTGGACTAGGAAATATGAGCAGTTCTTC. Encoded protein: CATWTRKYEQFF. The full variable domain, rest sourced from reference TRBV28 and TRBJ2-1, is DVKVTQSSRYLVKRTGEKVFLECVQDMDHENMFWYRQDPGLGLRLIYFSYDVKMKEKGDIPEGYSVSREKKERFSLILESASTNQTSMYLCATWTRKYEQFFGPGTRLTVL.

V gene TRBV6-6 combines with J gene TRBJ1-6; D is possibly TRBD1 (5 bases). Germline CDR1 is MNHNY and CDR2 is SVGAGI (reference sequence). The V end lost 0 bases, the J end lost 9 bases, and 12 bases lay between the germline ends. This CDR3 is built from 15 residues. The CDR3 DNA reads as TGTGCCAGCAGTTACTCGATATCGGGGGTTTCACCCCTCCACTTT. It codes for CASSYSISGVSPLHF.

This clone was detected a few times. The chain employs TRBV19 and TRBJ2-7, with TRBD1 matching 7 bases. Germline values: CDR1 LNHDA, CDR2 SQIVND (reference sequence). Germline trimming cut 6 bases from V and 5 bases from J; bases unmatched to any gene: 10. The CDR3 is 14 amino acids. CDR3 loop: CASSPGTVLDEQYF. CDR3 in DNA: TGTGCCAGTAGCCCCGGGACAGTACTAGACGAGCAGTACTTC.

The chain is built from TRBV11-3 and TRBJ2-5, with D perhaps TRBD2 (6 bases). The length of the CDR3 is 15 residues. Germline V gene sequence: CDR1 SGHNT, CDR2 YENEEA. Between the trimmed V and J ends, which lost 3 bases and 3 bases, there was a span of 14 bases. CDR3 in amino acids: CASSLGGGIEETQYF. The CDR3 DNA follows: TGTGCCAGCAGCTTGGGTGGGGGGATTGAAGAGACCCAGTACTTC.

V and J are TRBV21-1 and TRBJ1-6. TRBV21-1 is tagged as a pseudogene. This CDR3 is built from 20 residues. The CDR3 DNA reads TGTGCCAGCAGCAAAGCGCATCGATTGAACCGTACTTTCTATAATTCACCCCTCCACTTT. Translated, it gives CASSKAHRLNRTFYNSPLHF.

CDR3 protein: CASKKQGMNTEAFF. For the CDR3, the DNA is TGTGCCAGCAAGAAACAGGGCATGAACACTGAAGCTTTCTTT. The rearrangement links TRBV6-6 to TRBJ1-1; tentatively, D is TRBD1 (6 bases). The CDR3 consists of 14 residues. Between the trimmed V and J ends, which lost 7 bases and 0 bases, there was a span of 12 bases. Per the germline V gene, CDR1 is MNHNY and CDR2 is SVGAGI (reference sequence).

The chain couples TRBV4-1 to TRBJ1-5, with D perhaps TRBD1 (6 bases). Trimming took off 5 bases at V and 11 bases at J, with 22 bases between the two ends. The CDR3 contains 15 residues. The germline gives CDR1 MGHRA, CDR2 YSYEKL. The CDR3 sequence is CASSVIQGVSEAQHF. CDR3 DNA sequence: TGCGCCAGCAGCGTCATACAGGGAGTCTCGGAAGCCCAGCATTTT.

V usage is TRBV6-1 and J usage is TRBJ1-2; no clear D gene. V shed 4 bases and J shed 4 bases, with 10 bases lying between them. Looked up from germline, CDR1 is MNHNS and CDR2 is SASEGT. CDR3 size: 13 residues. This chain's CDR3 is CASSADGAYGYTF. The DNA of the CDR3 is TGTGCCAGCAGTGCAGACGGAGCCTATGGCTACACCTTC.

The chain has TRBV29-1 and TRBJ1-1, with 8 bases fitting TRBD1. Losses at the gene ends were 4 bases for V and 7 bases for J; bases not matched to a gene: 14. The germline V gene has CDR1 SQVTM and CDR2 ANQGSEA. The length of the CDR3 is 15 residues. The CDR3: CSVVGRGLLNLEAFF. Written as DNA, the CDR3 is TGCAGCGTTGTCGGCAGGGGGCTATTAAACCTTGAAGCTTTCTTT.

This rearrangement joins TRBV7-9 to TRBJ1-6; no reliable D call. CDR1 SEHNR and CDR2 FQNEAQ come from the germline V gene (reference sequence). The length of the CDR3 is 13 residues. The V and J ends lost 5 bases and 8 bases respectively, with 10 bases between them. The DNA of the CDR3 is TGTGCCAGCAGCCTTGCCAGCGATTCACCCCTCCACTTT. Translating it yields CASSLASDSPLHF.

The CDR3 sequence is CASPPPGPSQGYEQYF. As DNA, the CDR3 is TGTGCCAGCCCCCCCCCGGGCCCCTCTCAGGGCTACGAGCAGTACTTC. This rearrangement joins TRBV28 to TRBJ2-7; D is perhaps TRBD1 (5 bases). The V end lost 8 bases, the J end lost 3 bases, and 23 bases lay between the germline ends. The CDR3 contains 16 residues. Germline-derived CDR1 and CDR2 are MDHEN and SYDVKM. Together with reference TRBV28 and TRBJ2-7, the CDR3 gives the full variable domain: DVKVTQSSRYLVKRTGEKVFLECVQDMDHENMFWYRQDPGLGLRLIYFSYDVKMKEKGDIPEGYSVSREKKERFSLILESASTNQTSMYLCASPPPGPSQGYEQYFGPGTRLTVT.

The chain is built from TRBV28 and TRBJ2-5, with TRBD1 identical over 7 bases. This CDR3 comprises 14 residues. The junction had 1 base not matched to a gene; V was cut back by 2 bases and J by 1 base. The V gene's germline CDR1 is MDHEN and CDR2 SYDVKM. CDR3 bases: TGTGCCAGCAGTTTAGGGACAGTCCAAGAGACCCAGTACTTC. Its translation: CASSLGTVQETQYF.

V and J are TRBV28 and TRBJ2-3, with 9 bases matching TRBD2. The junction had 22 bases not matched to a gene; V was cut back by 8 bases and J by 13 bases. CDR3 length: 16 residues. Germline lookup yields CDR1 MDHEN and CDR2 SYDVKM. CDR3 residues: CASGGGGGGFGSKEYF. The CDR3 DNA reads TGTGCCAGCGGGGGTGGCGGGGGGGGGTTCGGGTCCAAGGAGTATTTT.

This chain uses TRBV2 with TRBJ2-7; 8 positions agree with TRBD1. This CDR3 has 15 residues. Germline lookup yields CDR1 SNHLY and CDR2 FYNNEI. V was clipped by 8 bases and J by 0 bases; unmatched bases: 9. In nucleotides, the CDR3 is TGTGCCAGCGGCGCCGGGACAGGCAGCTCCTACGAGCAGTACTTC. This encodes CASGAGTGSSYEQYF. The full variable domain, completed using reference TRBV2 and TRBJ2-7, is EPEVTQTPSHQVTQMGQEVILRCVPISNHLYFYWYRQILGQKVEFLVSFYNNEISEKSEIFDDQFSVERPDGSNFTLKIRSTKLEDSAMYFCASGAGTGSSYEQYFGPGTRLTVT.

The chain recombines TRBV2 with TRBJ2-5; 8 nucleotides align to TRBD1. The V gene end was trimmed by 6 bases and the J gene end by 3 bases; junction bases not matched to a gene: 6. The length of the CDR3 is 14 residues. CDR1 and CDR2 (germline): SNHLY, FYNNEI. DNA for the CDR3: TGTGCCAGCAGCGAATGGGGACAGGAAGAGACCCAGTACTTC. This translates into CASSEWGQEETQYF.

The chain links TRBV2 to TRBJ1-1, with D perhaps matching TRBD1 (5 bases). Trimming took off 4 bases at V and 4 bases at J, with 10 bases between the two ends. Germline CDR1 is SNHLY and CDR2 is FYNNEI. The CDR3 totals 13 residues. The CDR3 spells CASSGVQGTEAFF. CDR3 sequence (DNA): TGTGCCAGCAGTGGCGTGCAGGGCACTGAAGCTTTCTTT.

The chain carries TRBV12-5 and TRBJ1-1; D remains unclear. This CDR3 contains 13 residues. Trimming pared 1 base from V and 4 bases from J, leaving 7 bases between. Per the germline V gene, CDR1 is LGHNT and CDR2 is FRNRAP. CDR3 DNA sequence: TGTGCTAGTGGTTTGGGTCGCGGCACTGAAGCTTTCTTT. Its protein is CASGLGRGTEAFF. Drawing the rest from reference TRBV12-5 and TRBJ1-1, the complete variable domain is DARVTQTPRHKVTEMGQEVTMRCQPILGHNTVFWYRQTMMQGLELLAYFRNRAPLDDSGMPKDRFSAEMPDATLATLKIQPSEPRDSAVYFCASGLGRGTEAFFGQGTRLTVV.

Concerning this clone: Distinct nucleotide sequences in the sample also encode this CDR3. The chain combines TRBV28 with TRBJ1-1; maybe TRBD1 (6 bases). Trimming removed 6 bases from V and 10 bases from J, with 12 bases in between. The CDR3 has 11 amino acids. CDR1 MDHEN and CDR2 SYDVKM come from the germline V gene. The DNA for the CDR3 is TGTGCCAGCAGCGGGACATGGGGAGCTTTCTTT. Translated: CASSGTWGAFF.

This chain links TRBV9 with TRBJ2-7; D may be TRBD1 (6 bases). Trimming cost V 4 bases and J 7 bases, with 21 bases left between them. CDR3 length equals 15 residues. Looked up from germline, CDR1 is SGDLS and CDR2 is YYNGEE. In DNA, the CDR3 is TGTGCCAGCAGCCCTACAGGGTCAACGACGCGGGAGCAGTACTTC. It specifies CASSPTGSTTREQYF.